This TCR beta chain was sequenced in a study of blood T cell repertoires in COVID-19. Turning to the study itself: Samples representing acute and convalescent COVID-19 were sourced from the United States, Italy and Spain. PBMCs, B-cell-depleted T cells, or T cells provided the cDNA or gDNA that made up the material.

Clones were sequenced by immunoSEQ multiplex PCR, and TCRdb holds only the in-frame ones, with some missing. The table shows 10,000 or so clones, with around 77% occurring only once. CDR1 SGHRS and CDR2 YFSETQ come from the germline V gene. V gave up 4 bases and J gave up 1 base, with 10 bases separating them. The CDR3 runs to 14 residues. The sample taken for sequencing was peripheral blood. The chain links TRBV5-1 to TRBJ2-3, with TRBD1 as a possible D gene (6 bases). This TCR was sampled from a human donor in a cohort sampled during active COVID-19. Written as DNA, the CDR3 is TGCGCCAGCAGCGGACAGACAGGCACAGATACGCAGTATTTT. Encoded protein: CASSGQTGTDTQYF.